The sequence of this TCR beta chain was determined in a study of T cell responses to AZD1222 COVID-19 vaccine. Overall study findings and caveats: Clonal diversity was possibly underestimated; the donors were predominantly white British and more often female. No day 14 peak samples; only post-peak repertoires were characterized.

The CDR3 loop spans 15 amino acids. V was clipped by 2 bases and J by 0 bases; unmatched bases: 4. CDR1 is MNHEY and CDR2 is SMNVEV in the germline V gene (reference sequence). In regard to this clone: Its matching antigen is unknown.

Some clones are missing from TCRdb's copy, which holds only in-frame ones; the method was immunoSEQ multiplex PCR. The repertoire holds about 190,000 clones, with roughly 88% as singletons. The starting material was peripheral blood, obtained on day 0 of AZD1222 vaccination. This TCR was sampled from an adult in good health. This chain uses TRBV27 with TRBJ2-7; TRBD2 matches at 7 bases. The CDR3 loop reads CASSLTGEGSYEQYF. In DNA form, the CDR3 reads TGTGCCAGCAGTTTAACGGGGGAGGGCTCCTACGAGCAGTACTTC.